The 22 T cell receptor beta chains presented below share a single source sample, sequenced in a study of T cell responses to AZD1222 COVID-19 vaccine. TCRdb keeps only in-frame clones here, not all; method: immunoSEQ multiplex PCR. Of under 95,000 clones in the sample, 89% were seen once. Sequences were derived from peripheral blood, sampled on day 0 of AZD1222 vaccination. Receptor source: an adult in good health.

The chain carries TRBV9 and TRBJ1-3, with a tentative D call TRBD1 (6 bases). Germline V gives CDR1 SGDLS, CDR2 YYNGEE. CDR3 length: 17 residues. The V end was cut by 0 bases, the J end by 4 bases, with 17 bases between. The DNA of the CDR3 is TGTGCCAGCAGCGTAGGTCAAATGGGGGCAAACGGAAACACCATATATTTT. Encoded protein: CASSVGQMGANGNTIYF.

This chain connects TRBV7-2 to TRBJ1-6; D is uncertain. V lost 7 bases, J lost 5 bases, and 9 bases lay in between. Germline CDR1 is SGHTA and CDR2 is FQGNSA. This CDR3 spans 13 amino acids. The CDR3 spells CASTGPDNSPLHF. CDR3 in DNA: TGTGCCAGCACTGGACCGGATAATTCACCCCTCCACTTT.

This clone was recorded once. This sequence joins TRBV5-4 and TRBJ2-1, with D possibly being TRBD2 (6 bases). Germline CDR1 reads SGHNT; CDR2 reads YYREEE (reference sequence). The CDR3 has 14 amino acids. Trimming cost V 3 bases and J 7 bases, with 14 bases left between them. The CDR3 bases are TGTGCCAGCAGCTCACGGACTACCTCGAATGAGCAGTTCTTC. This codes for CASSSRTTSNEQFF.

This clone has only a few counts. The rearrangement joins TRBV9 to TRBJ1-3; 9 bases map to TRBD1. The CDR3 is made up of 15 amino acids. Germline CDR1 SGDLS, CDR2 YYNGEE. The trim removed 4 bases at V and 4 bases at J, leaving 6 bases unmatched. The CDR3 is CASSLTDRGGNTIYF. CDR3 coding DNA: TGTGCCAGCAGCTTAACGGACAGGGGAGGAAACACCATATATTTT. Full variable domain (outside the CDR3, taken from reference TRBV9 and TRBJ1-3): DSGVTQTPKHLITATGQRVTLRCSPRSGDLSVYWYQQSLDQGLQFLIQYYNGEERAKGNILERFSAQQFPDLHSELNLSSLELGDSALYFCASSLTDRGGNTIYFGEGSWLTVV.

The rearrangement joins TRBV6-2 or TRBV6-3 to TRBJ2-5; D is perhaps TRBD2 (5 bases). With 0 bases removed from V and 7 bases from J, the gap between germline ends came to 6 bases. This CDR3 has 12 residues. The germline gives CDR1 MNHEY, CDR2 SVGEGT. The CDR3 here is CASSYSRGTQYF. The CDR3 DNA reads as TGTGCCAGCAGTTACTCCCGGGGGACCCAGTACTTC.

Details on this clone: Other DNA variants within this sample encode the same CDR3. This CDR3 is CASSLAGNYGYTF. In DNA, the CDR3 is TGTGCCAGCAGCTTGGCCGGGAACTATGGCTACACCTTC. The chain employs TRBV7-9 and TRBJ1-2; D remains unclear. V was clipped by 3 bases and J by 2 bases, with 7 bases between them. Germline CDR1 and CDR2: SEHNR and FQNEAQ (reference sequence). The CDR3 runs to 13 residues.

The gene calls are TRBV13 and TRBJ2-5; a possible D gene is TRBD1 (6 bases). V gave up 1 base and J gave up 4 bases, with 13 bases separating them. There are 15 residues in the CDR3. Germline CDR1 is PRHDT and CDR2 is FYEKMQ (reference sequence). CDR3 loop: CASSLVGGQRETQYF. The CDR3 nucleotides read TGTGCCAGCAGCTTAGTGGGTGGACAGAGAGAGACCCAGTACTTC.

V usage is TRBV5-6 and J usage is TRBJ1-2; D is ambiguous. This CDR3 is 11 amino acids long. Trimming took off 2 bases at V and 6 bases at J, with 5 bases between the two ends. Per germline, CDR1 SGHDT and CDR2 YYEEEE. CDR3 bases: TGTGCCAGCAGCTTTGTGGATGGCTACACCTTC. Protein sequence: CASSFVDGYTF.

This clone was seen once. This rearrangement joins TRBV7-2 to TRBJ2-3; TRBD2 might be the D (6 bases). Germline-derived CDR1 and CDR2 are SGHTA and FQGNSA. V was pared by 0 bases and J by 0 bases, with 10 bases between. CDR3 length equals 16 residues. CDR3 sequence: CASSLAPGVSTDTQYF. The CDR3 nucleotides read TGTGCCAGCAGCTTAGCGCCGGGGGTCAGCACAGATACGCAGTATTTT.

The chain is built from TRBV11-3 and TRBJ1-1, with unresolved D. Trimming left V 5 bases short and J 1 base short, with 8 bases between. From germline, CDR1 is SGHNT and CDR2 YENEEA. This CDR3 spans 13 amino acids. The CDR3 sequence: CASSLTTNTEAFF. CDR3 DNA: TGTGCCAGCAGCCTAACAACGAACACTGAAGCTTTCTTT.

This clone was recorded once. The chain carries TRBV12-3 or TRBV12-4 and TRBJ1-3; D remains unclear. This CDR3 has 11 amino acids. Trimming left V 9 bases short and J 4 bases short, with 7 bases between. CDR3 DNA: TGTGCCAGTGACCGGGGAAACACCATATATTTT. Translating it yields CASDRGNTIYF.

The chain has TRBV18 and TRBJ2-3, with a possible D match to TRBD2 (6 bases). The CDR3 covers 14 residues. V was pared by 6 bases and J by 1 base, with 11 bases between. The germline gives CDR1 KGHSH, CDR2 LQKENI. In DNA form, the CDR3 reads TGTGCCAGCTCGGCGGGACTCCGCACAGATACGCAGTATTTT. This sequence encodes CASSAGLRTDTQYF.

This chain joins TRBV12-3 or TRBV12-4 and TRBJ1-2; tentative D call: TRBD1 (5 bases). Trimming took off 6 bases at V and 3 bases at J, with 11 bases between the two ends. CDR3 length: 13 amino acids. The CDR3 sequence is CASSAGRDYGYTF. In nucleotides, the CDR3 is TGTGCCAGCAGCGCAGGGAGAGACTATGGCTACACCTTC.

The chain recombines TRBV7-9 with TRBJ1-4, with D unresolved. V lost 4 bases and J 7 bases, leaving 7 bases between the germline ends. The CDR3 sequence is 12 residues long. Germline-derived CDR1 and CDR2 are SEHNR and FQNEAQ (reference sequence). The CDR3 region is CASSSPLEKLFF. The CDR3 DNA sequence: TGTGCCAGCAGCTCCCCCCTTGAAAAACTGTTTTTT.

The chain links TRBV27 to TRBJ2-2, with 8 bases identical to TRBD2. With V trimmed by 6 bases and J by 5 bases, 8 bases remained unmatched. This CDR3 is 15 amino acids long. The germline gives CDR1 MNHEY, CDR2 SMNVEV (reference sequence). CDR3: CASSAGTRRTGELFF. The CDR3 DNA is TGTGCCAGCAGCGCCGGGACTAGACGTACCGGGGAGCTGTTTTTT.

The chain is built from TRBV7-9 and TRBJ2-3; TRBD2 matches 14 bases. Trimming took 5 bases from V and 0 from J; bases not matched to a gene: 7. CDR1 is SEHNR and CDR2 is FQNEAQ in the germline V gene (reference sequence). The CDR3 is 18 residues long. The CDR3 sequence is CASSRLAGGPPSTDTQYF. For the CDR3, the DNA is TGTGCCAGCAGCCGACTAGCGGGGGGGCCTCCTAGCACAGATACGCAGTATTTT.

The CDR3, as DNA: TGTGCCAGCAGCTACGCCGGGACACCACGAGGTGGCTACACCTTC. Its translation: CASSYAGTPRGGYTF. The chain carries TRBV7-9 and TRBJ1-2; perhaps TRBD1 as D (6 bases). Germline values: CDR1 SEHNR, CDR2 FQNEAQ (reference sequence). With 4 bases removed from V and 7 bases from J, the gap between germline ends came to 19 bases. The CDR3 covers 15 residues.

This clone was seen only once. CDR3 region: CALQPGGYGYTF. The CDR3 DNA is TGTGCCTTACAGCCCGGGGGGTATGGCTACACCTTC. This chain connects TRBV30 to TRBJ1-2, with D maybe TRBD1 (5 bases). CDR1 and CDR2 from the germline V gene are GTSNPN and SVGIG (reference sequence). Trimming took off 7 bases at V and 5 bases at J, with 14 bases between the two ends. The CDR3 loop spans 12 amino acids.

The chain joins TRBV18 to TRBJ1-5, with TRBD1 matching 8 bases. The trim removed 5 bases at V and 0 bases at J, leaving 6 bases unmatched. Germline V gene data show CDR1 as KGHSH and CDR2 as LQKENI. The CDR3 covers 16 residues. As DNA, the CDR3 is TGTGCCAGCTCATCCACAGGGGGGGGTAGCAATCAGCCCCAGCATTTT. Amino acids: CASSSTGGGSNQPQHF.

The chain couples TRBV7-2 to TRBJ1-1; tentative D call: TRBD1 (5 bases). V was shortened by 3 bases and J by 0 bases, with 8 bases between the two germline ends. CDR3 length: 14 amino acids. Per germline, CDR1 SGHTA and CDR2 FQGNSA. This chain's CDR3 is CASSLTALNTEAFF. The CDR3 DNA reads TGTGCCAGCAGCTTGACAGCTTTGAACACTGAAGCTTTCTTT.

The rearrangement joins TRBV5-4 to TRBJ2-3, with TRBD2 identical over 9 bases. The germline gives CDR1 SGHNT, CDR2 YYREEE (reference sequence). The CDR3 has 15 amino acids. V lost 3 bases and J lost 5; bases outside the gene matches: 7. The CDR3 nucleotides read TGTGCCAGCAGCTGGGATAGCGGGGGATTAGATACGCAGTATTTT. Encoded protein: CASSWDSGGLDTQYF.

The rearrangement joins TRBV29-1 to TRBJ1-2; D is ambiguous. Trimming removed 7 bases at V and 2 bases at J, with 11 bases between. CDR1 and CDR2 from the germline V gene are SQVTM and ANQGSEA. CDR3 length: 12 residues. CDR3 amino acids: CSASGANYGYTF. DNA for the CDR3: TGCAGCGCCTCGGGTGCCAACTATGGCTACACCTTC.